One sample yielded the 30 T cell receptor beta chains listed below, sequenced in a study of CD8+ T cells in alopecia areata. RNA extraction was followed by reverse transcription into cDNA, which acted as the sequencing template. The repertoire was sequenced with immunoSEQ multiplex PCR; TCRdb's copy has only in-frame clones and lacks some. The sample contains 170,000 or so clones, roughly 65% of which appear only once. As for treatment: oral pan-JAK inhibitor, 5-10 mg twice daily. The sequencing used CD4+ T cells sorted from blood, collected at week 4, from a patient treated with tofacitinib. The receptor set was obtained from a human donor with alopecia areata.

The chain links TRBV15 to TRBJ2-3; D gene ambiguous. Trimming stripped 5 bases from V and 6 bases from J, with 18 bases between. The V gene's germline CDR1 is LNHNV and CDR2 YYDKDF (reference sequence). The length of the CDR3 is 15 residues. Here the CDR3 reads CATSLGAVAADTQYF. CDR3 nucleotides: TGTGCCACCAGCCTAGGAGCCGTCGCAGCGGATACGCAGTATTTT.

The gene calls are TRBV6-4 and TRBJ1-5; a weak D match, TRBD1 (5 bases). CDR1 and CDR2 (germline): MRHNA, SNTAGT. Trimming removed 9 bases at V and 3 bases at J, with 12 bases between. This CDR3 spans 13 amino acids. The CDR3 loop reads CASAQGDNQPQHF. CDR3 DNA: TGTGCCAGTGCCCAGGGTGACAATCAGCCCCAGCATTTT.

This clone was found once. The CDR3 reads CAWSAPPADYEQYF. In DNA, the CDR3 is TGTGCCTGGAGTGCACCCCCGGCAGACTACGAGCAGTACTTC. The chain employs TRBV30 and TRBJ2-7, with D unresolved. From germline, CDR1 is GTSNPN and CDR2 SVGIG (reference sequence). The germline V and J ends were trimmed by 1 base and 3 bases, with 13 bases remaining between them. The CDR3 is 14 amino acids. Full variable domain (missing parts from reference TRBV30 and TRBJ2-7): SQTIHQWPATLVQPVGSPLSLECTVEGTSNPNLYWYRQAAGRGLQLLFYSVGIGQISSEVPQNLSASRPQDRQFILSSKKLLLSDSGFYLCAWSAPPADYEQYFGPGTRLTVT.

The chain couples TRBV30 to TRBJ2-1; 9 bases are a match to TRBD2. This CDR3 spans 15 amino acids. After removal of 1 base from V and 5 bases from J, the junction contained 6 bases not matched to a gene. The germline V gene encodes CDR1 GTSNPN and CDR2 SVGIG (reference sequence). The CDR3 nucleotides are TGTGCCTGGAGTGGGGGGCTAGCGGGGAACAATGAGCAGTTCTTC. Encoded protein: CAWSGGLAGNNEQFF.

This chain links TRBV27 with TRBJ1-2; D remains ambiguous. Trimming stripped 2 bases from V and 8 bases from J, with 12 bases between. The CDR3 sequence is 13 residues long. Germline CDR1 is MNHEY and CDR2 is SMNVEV (reference sequence). The CDR3 loop reads CASSLIGSGGYTF. The DNA for the CDR3 is TGTGCCAGCAGTTTAATCGGTTCCGGGGGCTACACCTTC.

The genes are TRBV6-1 and TRBJ2-3; TRBD2 aligns across 7 bases. Trimming took 6 bases from V and 2 from J; bases not matched to a gene: 5. The germline V gene has CDR1 MNHNS and CDR2 SASEGT. This CDR3 is 14 amino acids long. The CDR3 bases are TGTGCCAGCAGCCCCGGGACTACCACAGATACGCAGTATTTT. Its protein is CASSPGTTTDTQYF.

The V gene is TRBV30, the J gene TRBJ1-3; D call uncertain. Trimming stripped 3 bases from V and 4 bases from J, with 13 bases between. The CDR3 spans 14 residues. The germline gives CDR1 GTSNPN, CDR2 SVGIG (reference sequence). The CDR3 sequence: CAWRDLGVGNTIYF. The CDR3 DNA follows: TGTGCCTGGAGAGACCTCGGTGTCGGAAACACCATATATTTT.

This chain links TRBV10-3 with TRBJ2-7; TRBD1 is a possible D gene (5 bases). V dropped 6 bases and J dropped 1 base, with 10 bases sitting between them. This CDR3 contains 13 residues. Germline values: CDR1 ENHRY, CDR2 SYGVKD. As DNA, the CDR3 is TGTGCCATCAGGGGGCGCCTTTCCTACGAGCAGTACTTC. Amino acids: CAIRGRLSYEQYF.

CDR3 sequence reads: CAWSLEDGYTF. As DNA, the CDR3 is TGTGCCTGGAGTCTGGAGGATGGCTACACCTTC. This chain uses TRBV30 with TRBJ1-2; D is uncertain. CDR3 length: 11 residues. V was shortened by 2 bases and J by 6 bases, with 7 bases between the two germline ends. The germline CDR1 and CDR2 sequences are GTSNPN and SVGIG (reference sequence).

The gene calls are TRBV29-1 and TRBJ2-7; 9 bases agree with TRBD1. The CDR3 totals 13 residues. Germline values: CDR1 SQVTM, CDR2 ANQGSEA. Trimming cost V 7 bases and J 3 bases; bases outside gene matches: 7. CDR3 DNA: TGCAGCGAACACTGGGGACAGGGCTACGAGCAGTACTTC. Its protein product is CSEHWGQGYEQYF.

In its sample, this clone was seen a few times. The chain recombines TRBV29-1 with TRBJ2-5; D is possibly TRBD1 (5 bases). The V end lost 7 bases, the J end lost 2 bases, and 11 bases lay between the germline ends. The CDR3 runs to 12 residues. In germline, CDR1 is SQVTM, CDR2 ANQGSEA. CDR3 nucleotides: TGCAGCGCAGTGACAGCGCAAGAGACCCAGTACTTC. Protein: CSAVTAQETQYF.

The chain has TRBV30 and TRBJ1-5; TRBD1 might be the D (6 bases). V was clipped by 6 bases and J by 3 bases, with 12 bases between them. Germline V gene data show CDR1 as GTSNPN and CDR2 as SVGIG (reference sequence). This CDR3 region has 13 residues. CDR3 sequence (DNA): TGTGCCTGTTCCCCAGGGGACAATCAGCCCCAGCATTTT. Translating gives CACSPGDNQPQHF.

This chain links TRBV5-4 with TRBJ1-1, with a weak D call TRBD1 (5 bases). Trimming stripped 7 bases from V and 0 bases from J, with 10 bases between. The CDR3 has 13 amino acids. In germline, CDR1 is SGHNT, CDR2 YYREEE (reference sequence). The CDR3 here is CASGGIMNTEAFF. CDR3 nucleotide sequence: TGTGCCAGCGGGGGGATAATGAACACTGAAGCTTTCTTT.

The chain combines TRBV30 with TRBJ2-2; possible D gene TRBD2, 6 bases. CDR1 is GTSNPN, CDR2 SVGIG, per germline (reference sequence). The CDR3 has 15 residues. V was clipped by 5 bases and J by 2 bases, with 15 bases between them. This CDR3 reads CAWVPGTFNTGELFF. The CDR3 DNA follows: TGTGCCTGGGTACCAGGGACTTTTAACACCGGGGAGCTGTTTTTT.

The chain has TRBV25-1 and TRBJ1-6; D not resolved. This CDR3 is 13 amino acids long. V lost 2 bases, J lost 7 bases, and 6 bases lay in between. The germline V gene has CDR1 MGHDK and CDR2 SYGVNS. The CDR3 spells CASSEIHNSPLHF. Written as DNA, the CDR3 is TGTGCCAGCAGTGAAATACACAATTCACCCCTCCACTTT.

In its sample, this clone was seen once. This rearrangement joins TRBV5-1 to TRBJ2-3; the match to TRBD1 covers 11 bases. Germline trimming cut 0 bases from V and 4 bases from J; bases unmatched to any gene: 1. This CDR3 has 15 amino acids. Germline V gene sequence: CDR1 SGHRS, CDR2 YFSETQ. CDR3 in amino acids: CASSLVGQGADTQYF. CDR3 sequence (DNA): TGCGCCAGCAGCTTGGTGGGACAGGGGGCAGATACGCAGTATTTT.

This chain links TRBV29-1 with TRBJ1-1; D gene uncertain. Germline-derived CDR1 and CDR2 are SQVTM and ANQGSEA. Trimming stripped 4 bases from V and 0 bases from J, with 9 bases between. The CDR3 has 13 amino acids. The CDR3 nucleotides are TGCAGCGTTGGCTGGCGGATGAACACTGAAGCTTTCTTT. Translating gives CSVGWRMNTEAFF.

This chain uses TRBV2 with TRBJ2-2; TRBD1 is a possible D gene (5 bases). CDR3 length equals 13 residues. The germline V and J ends were trimmed by 8 bases and 6 bases, with 13 bases remaining between them. Germline CDR1 is SNHLY and CDR2 is FYNNEI. CDR3 loop: CASVPDIPGELFF. CDR3 DNA: TGTGCCAGCGTACCGGACATCCCCGGGGAGCTGTTTTTT.

The table lists this clone with a few counts. This chain uses TRBV5-1 with TRBJ2-7, with D tentatively TRBD2 (6 bases). Germline CDR1 SGHRS, CDR2 YFSETQ. V lost 8 bases to trimming and J lost 7 bases, with 22 bases between them. The CDR3 covers 14 residues. The CDR3 nucleotides are TGCGCCAGTTCCCTCTTTGCGGGGAATGGGGAGCAGTACTTC. Protein product: CASSLFAGNGEQYF.

This chain joins TRBV29-1 and TRBJ2-5; 7 nucleotides align to TRBD1. Germline CDR1 and CDR2: SQVTM and ANQGSEA. There are 12 residues in the CDR3. Trimming removed 8 bases from V and 2 bases from J; junction bases left unmatched: 5. The chain's CDR3 is CSLGQSQETQYF. DNA of the CDR3: TGCAGCCTGGGACAGTCACAAGAGACCCAGTACTTC.

This clone was recorded once. The gene calls are TRBV9 and TRBJ1-4; no clear D gene. Per germline, CDR1 SGDLS and CDR2 YYNGEE. V dropped 3 bases and J dropped 2 bases, with 8 bases sitting between them. The CDR3 runs 14 residues. For the CDR3, the DNA is TGTGCCAGCAGCGCAGGTGTGACTAATGAAAAACTGTTTTTT. It is translated as CASSAGVTNEKLFF. The full variable domain, with the rest looked up from reference TRBV9 and TRBJ1-4, is DSGVTQTPKHLITATGQRVTLRCSPRSGDLSVYWYQQSLDQGLQFLIQYYNGEERAKGNILERFSAQQFPDLHSELNLSSLELGDSALYFCASSAGVTNEKLFFGSGTQLSVL.

The genes are TRBV6-6 and TRBJ2-5, with 10 nucleotides matching TRBD1. The V segment lost 4 bases and the J segment 4 bases; nucleotides outside the gene matches: 6. This CDR3 has 15 amino acids. Germline CDR1 and CDR2: MNHNY and SVGAGI (reference sequence). The CDR3 nucleotides read TGTGCCAGCAGTTCCCCGGGACAGGGGAGAGAGACCCAGTACTTC. This sequence encodes CASSSPGQGRETQYF.

The chain has TRBV2 and TRBJ2-2; D is ambiguous. The CDR3 is made up of 14 amino acids. CDR1 SNHLY and CDR2 FYNNEI come from the germline V gene. V gave up 3 bases and J gave up 3 bases, with 8 bases separating them. CDR3 sequence (DNA): TGTGCCAGCAGTGATAGACACTACACCGGGGAGCTGTTTTTT. Translation gives CASSDRHYTGELFF.

This clone showed up just a few times. The genes are TRBV18 and TRBJ1-2; D uncertain. Trimming took 2 bases from V and 4 from J, leaving 8 bases between them. This CDR3 region has 13 residues. Germline assignment: CDR1 KGHSH and CDR2 LQKENI. DNA of the CDR3: TGTGCCAGCTCACCAGAGAGCGGCTATGGCTACACCTTC. Residues: CASSPESGYGYTF. Using reference TRBV18 and TRBJ1-2 for the parts outside the CDR3, the full variable domain is NAGVMQNPRHLVRRRGQEARLRCSPMKGHSHVYWYRQLPEEGLKFMVYLQKENIIDESGMPKERFSAEFPKEGPSILRIQQVVRGDSAAYFCASSPESGYGYTFGSGTRLTVV.

V usage is TRBV9 and J usage is TRBJ2-3; D is possibly TRBD2 (5 bases). Germline lookup yields CDR1 SGDLS and CDR2 YYNGEE. The V and J ends lost 4 bases and 2 bases respectively, with 14 bases between them. The CDR3 consists of 15 residues. The CDR3 reads CASSSREGLTDTQYF. CDR3 bases: TGTGCCAGCAGCTCCCGGGAAGGACTCACAGATACGCAGTATTTT. Based on the CDR3 plus reference TRBV9 and TRBJ2-3, the full variable domain is DSGVTQTPKHLITATGQRVTLRCSPRSGDLSVYWYQQSLDQGLQFLIQYYNGEERAKGNILERFSAQQFPDLHSELNLSSLELGDSALYFCASSSREGLTDTQYFGPGTRLTVL.

J is TRBJ2-7 and V is TRBV11-2, with D maybe TRBD1 (6 bases). The germline V gene encodes CDR1 SGHAT and CDR2 FQNNGV. The CDR3 consists of 15 residues. The V and J ends lost 5 bases and 2 bases respectively, with 16 bases between them. CDR3 region: CASSTHRDRTYEQYF. The CDR3 nucleotides read TGTGCCAGCAGCACCCACAGGGATCGGACCTACGAGCAGTACTTC.

The chain employs TRBV29-1 and TRBJ2-1, with D possibly matching TRBD2 (6 bases). In germline, CDR1 is SQVTM, CDR2 ANQGSEA. This CDR3 is 12 amino acids long. DNA for the CDR3: TGCAGTACGGGGGAACGAGACAATGAGCAGTTCTTC. Translated, it gives CSTGERDNEQFF.

V and J are TRBV5-6 and TRBJ2-1, with D uncertain. The CDR3 runs 11 residues. V was cut by 4 bases and J by 10 bases, with 9 bases left in between. Germline loops: CDR1 SGHDT, CDR2 YYEEEE. The DNA of the CDR3 is TGTGCCAGCAGCCTTGGTAGGGAGCAGTTCTTC. Its translation is CASSLGREQFF.

V is TRBV27 and J is TRBJ1-2; unclear D gene. Germline V gene data show CDR1 as MNHEY and CDR2 as SMNVEV (reference sequence). The CDR3 runs to 14 residues. Trimming shortened V by 0 bases and J by 4 bases, and 9 bases separated the two germline ends. CDR3 residues: CASSLSGNGYGYTF. CDR3 nucleotides: TGTGCCAGCAGTTTATCTGGGAATGGCTATGGCTACACCTTC.

This rearrangement joins TRBV7-3 to TRBJ2-2; 12 bases are a match to TRBD2. J lost 6 bases, V lost 5 bases, and 4 bases had no gene match. The CDR3 spans 15 residues. Germline V CDR1 and CDR2: SGHTA, FQGTGA. CDR3 in DNA: TGTGCCAGCAGCCCTGGACTAGCGGGGCCCGGGGAGCTGTTTTTT. Translating gives CASSPGLAGPGELFF.